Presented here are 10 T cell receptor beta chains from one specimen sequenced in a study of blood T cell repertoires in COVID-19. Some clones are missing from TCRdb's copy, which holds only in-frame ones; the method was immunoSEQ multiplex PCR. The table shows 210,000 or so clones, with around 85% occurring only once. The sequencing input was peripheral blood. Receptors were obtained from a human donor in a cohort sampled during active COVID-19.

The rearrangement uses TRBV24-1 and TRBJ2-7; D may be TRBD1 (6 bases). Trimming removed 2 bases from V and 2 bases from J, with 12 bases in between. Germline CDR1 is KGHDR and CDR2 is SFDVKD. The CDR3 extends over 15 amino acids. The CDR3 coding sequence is TGTGCCACCAGTGATTCCGGGACACTGACCTACGAGCAGTACTTC. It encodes CATSDSGTLTYEQYF.

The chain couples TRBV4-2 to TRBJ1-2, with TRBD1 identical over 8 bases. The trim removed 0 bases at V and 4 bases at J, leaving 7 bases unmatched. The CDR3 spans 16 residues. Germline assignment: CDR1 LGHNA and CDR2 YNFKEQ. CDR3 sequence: CASSQDGQGGLYGYTF. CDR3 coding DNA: TGTGCCAGCAGCCAAGATGGACAGGGAGGGCTCTATGGCTACACCTTC.

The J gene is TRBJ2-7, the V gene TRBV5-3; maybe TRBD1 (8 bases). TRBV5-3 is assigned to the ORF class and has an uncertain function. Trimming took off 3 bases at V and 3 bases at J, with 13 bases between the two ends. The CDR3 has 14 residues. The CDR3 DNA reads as TGTGCCAGAAGCTGGACAGGGAGGGTCTACGAGCAGTACTTC. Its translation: CARSWTGRVYEQYF.

The CDR3 loop is CASSLRSIQYF. The CDR3 bases are TGTGCCAGCAGTCTCCGGAGCATTCAGTACTTC. The V and J genes are TRBV28 and TRBJ2-4, with D unclear. Per germline, CDR1 MDHEN and CDR2 SYDVKM. The CDR3 has 11 amino acids. Trimming took 5 bases from V and 9 from J, leaving 8 bases between them.

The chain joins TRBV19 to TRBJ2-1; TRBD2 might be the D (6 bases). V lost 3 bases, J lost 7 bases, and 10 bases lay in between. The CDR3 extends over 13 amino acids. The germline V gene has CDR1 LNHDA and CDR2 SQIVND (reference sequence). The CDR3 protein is CASSMGGRNEQFF. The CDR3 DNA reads TGTGCCAGTAGTATGGGTGGGAGGAATGAGCAGTTCTTC.

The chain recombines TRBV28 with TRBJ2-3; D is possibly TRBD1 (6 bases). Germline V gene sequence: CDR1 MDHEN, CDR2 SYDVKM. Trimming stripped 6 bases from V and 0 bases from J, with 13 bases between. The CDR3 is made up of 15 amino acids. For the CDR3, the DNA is TGTGCCAGCAGGACAGGTCAGCCTAGCACAGATACGCAGTATTTT. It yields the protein CASRTGQPSTDTQYF.

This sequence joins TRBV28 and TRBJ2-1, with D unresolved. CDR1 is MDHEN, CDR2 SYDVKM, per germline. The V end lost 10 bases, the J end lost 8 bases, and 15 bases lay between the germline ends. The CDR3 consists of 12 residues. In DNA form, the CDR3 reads TGTGCCACCTCTGGCAGTGGCCATGAGCAGTTCTTC. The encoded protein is CATSGSGHEQFF. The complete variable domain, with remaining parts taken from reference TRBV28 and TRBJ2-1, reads DVKVTQSSRYLVKRTGEKVFLECVQDMDHENMFWYRQDPGLGLRLIYFSYDVKMKEKGDIPEGYSVSREKKERFSLILESASTNQTSMYLCATSGSGHEQFFGPGTRLTVL.

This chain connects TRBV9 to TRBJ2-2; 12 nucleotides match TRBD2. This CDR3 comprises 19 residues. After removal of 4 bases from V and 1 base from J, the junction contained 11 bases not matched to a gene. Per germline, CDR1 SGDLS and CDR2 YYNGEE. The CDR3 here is CASSKAEGLAGGNTGELFF. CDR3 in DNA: TGTGCCAGCAGCAAAGCGGAGGGACTAGCGGGCGGGAACACCGGGGAGCTGTTTTTT.

The CDR3 spells CASTWAGRKETQYF. CDR3 DNA sequence: TGTGCCAGCACCTGGGCAGGGAGGAAAGAGACCCAGTACTTC. J is TRBJ2-5 and V is TRBV7-2, with a tentative D call TRBD2 (6 bases). Trimming cost V 7 bases and J 3 bases, with 15 bases left between them. CDR3 length: 14 residues. Germline V gene data show CDR1 as SGHTA and CDR2 as FQGNSA.

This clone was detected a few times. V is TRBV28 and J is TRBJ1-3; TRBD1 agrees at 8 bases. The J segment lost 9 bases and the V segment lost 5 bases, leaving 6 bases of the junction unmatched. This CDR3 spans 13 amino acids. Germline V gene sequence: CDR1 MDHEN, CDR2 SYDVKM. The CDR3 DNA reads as TGTGCCAGCAGTGAGACAGGGGAGAGCACCATATATTTT. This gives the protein CASSETGESTIYF.